This is a list of T cell receptor beta chains from one sample in a study of technical replicates of blood from several donors. Some clones are missing from TCRdb's copy, which holds only in-frame ones; the method was immunoSEQ multiplex PCR. The data contain 60,000 to 65,000 clones, approximately 92% of them seen just once; the ten biggest clones take up 3.5% to 5%. The sequenced material came from PBMCs. These TCRs come from a human donor in good health. Some clones in this sample may be carry-over from other donors' samples. Both conserved end residues are part of each CDR3. Fields, in order: clone size, D gene, V gene, J gene, CDR3 protein. D genes are given only for firm matches. Size tells how often a clone was seen (once, few, many) or the class of an expanded clone, and some rows leave it out.

-	-	TRBV4-3	TRBJ1-2	CASSVQGSYGYTF
-	-	TRBV11-1	TRBJ2-7	CASSSAANRGAQYF
-	-	TRBV27	TRBJ2-1	CASSLTGHGYNEQFF
-	TRBD1	TRBV5-1	TRBJ1-4	CASSRLQGGPTNEKLFF
-	-	TRBV9	TRBJ2-1	CASSESGRDNEQFF
-	-	TRBV11-2	TRBJ2-1	CASSQRVGAHNEQFF
-	-	TRBV6-1	TRBJ2-4	CASRDRDIRNIQYF
-	TRBD1	TRBV30	TRBJ2-7	CAWSAGTGGYEQYF
-	TRBD2	TRBV7-3	TRBJ2-1	CASSSYPGLAQEQFF
once	-	TRBV5-1	TRBJ2-5	CASSLGGGAEETQYF
-	TRBD1	TRBV6-1	TRBJ1-1	CASNLQGGNTEAFF
-	-	TRBV5-6	TRBJ1-5	CASSKTGGGQPQHF
once	-	TRBV9	TRBJ1-2	CASSVASGVGYTF
-	TRBD1	TRBV5-4	TRBJ2-7	CASSFFQTLIGTGISYEQYF
-	TRBD1	TRBV9	TRBJ1-2	CASRRTGGAEDGYTF
-	TRBD1	TRBV5-1	TRBJ2-5	CASSRLGQYQETQYF
-	TRBD2	TRBV7-8	TRBJ2-5	CASSPAGAQYF
-	-	TRBV16	TRBJ1-1	CASARSQPNTEAFF
-	TRBD1	TRBV18	TRBJ1-3	CASSATGGQTGNTIYF
-	TRBD2	TRBV10-2	TRBJ2-7	CASSEIAGPYEQYF
once	-	TRBV7-8	TRBJ1-2	CASSLDGVAGYTF
-	TRBD1	TRBV6-1	TRBJ2-2	CASSGTDTGELFF
once	TRBD2	TRBV7-2	TRBJ2-3	CASSLAGGLAELPQYF
-	-	TRBV5-1	TRBJ2-7	CASSLEGDTYEQYF
-	TRBD2	TRBV10-3	TRBJ2-7	CAISPGLERFEQYF
-	-	TRBV7-9	TRBJ1-6	CASSFQGGNNSPLHF
few	TRBD1	TRBV6-1	TRBJ1-5	CASSEALSRTGANQPQHF
-	-	TRBV15	TRBJ1-5	CATSRQGSNQPQHF
-	TRBD1	TRBV4-3	TRBJ2-7	CASSQDGTGHLEQYF
-	-	TRBV6-6	TRBJ2-7	CASNPLGRSSYEQYF
-	-	TRBV7-7	TRBJ2-7	CASSHGPSYEQYF
-	TRBD1	TRBV9	TRBJ1-1	CASSVDPHRGNTEAFF
-	TRBD2	TRBV7-2	TRBJ2-7	CASSFSSGSLSYEQYF
-	-	TRBV6-6	TRBJ2-5	CASSYPQETQYF
-	-	TRBV11-3	TRBJ2-5	CASSQTPETQYF
-	TRBD2	TRBV7-6	TRBJ2-2	CASSEPYAGASTGELFF
-	TRBD1	TRBV5-1	TRBJ2-5	CASTGTGGGETQYF
-	-	TRBV4-1	TRBJ1-5	CASSRILGSHNQPQHF
-	TRBD2	TRBV9	TRBJ2-5	CASSATSGVGTQYF
-	-	TRBV27	TRBJ2-1	CASSPLAGAITLLYNEQFF
-	TRBD1	TRBV7-8	TRBJ1-5	CASSQRQGDGPQHF
-	-	TRBV7-9	TRBJ1-2	CASSRVGYGYTF
-	-	TRBV9	TRBJ1-2	CASSVDGGSTYGYTF
-	-	TRBV7-2	TRBJ2-5	CASSQKGRGGTQYF
-	-	TRBV2	TRBJ1-3	CASSEERWDLGNTIYF